This T cell receptor beta chain was obtained from a study of cytomegalovirus exposure and HLA in healthy donors. General study findings and limits: Most TCR sequences were rare, but some public TCRs occurred in many donors. The authors listed 150 to 200 TCR beta chains as cytomegalovirus-associated. Confirmation in vitro established that a few CMV-associated chains were specific for CMV antigens.

Measured with immunoSEQ multiplex PCR; TCRdb has only the in-frame clones, and not every one. This table has more than 95,000 clones, about 94% appearing once. The germline gives CDR1 SNHLY, CDR2 FYNNEI. CDR3 length equals 16 residues. The V segment lost 3 bases and the J segment 4 bases; nucleotides outside the gene matches: 6. Notes on this clone: Its antigen remains unknown.

The sample was PBMCs. This clonotype was obtained from a young woman in good health and CMV-seronegative. The chain has TRBV2 and TRBJ2-3; 11 bases are a match to TRBD1. CDR3: CASSEEGQGVPDTQYF. The CDR3 nucleotides are TGTGCCAGCAGTGAGGAGGGACAGGGGGTCCCAGATACGCAGTATTTT.